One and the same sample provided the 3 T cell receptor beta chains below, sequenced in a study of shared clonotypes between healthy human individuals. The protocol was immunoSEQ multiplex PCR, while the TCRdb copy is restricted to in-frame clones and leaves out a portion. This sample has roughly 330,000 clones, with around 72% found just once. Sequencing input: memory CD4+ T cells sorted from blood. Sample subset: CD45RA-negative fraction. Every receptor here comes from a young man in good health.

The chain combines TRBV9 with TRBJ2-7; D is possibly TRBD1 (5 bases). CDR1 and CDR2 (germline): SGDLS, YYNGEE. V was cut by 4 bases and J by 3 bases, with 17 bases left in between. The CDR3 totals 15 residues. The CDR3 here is CASSQTEVSVYEQYF. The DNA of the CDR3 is TGTGCCAGCAGCCAGACAGAAGTTTCAGTCTACGAGCAGTACTTC.

The CDR3 DNA sequence: TGTGCCAGCAGCTCGGCCGGGACAGGGGGCTGGAATGAGCAGTTCTTC. It yields the protein CASSSAGTGGWNEQFF. The chain combines TRBV7-2 with TRBJ2-1, with TRBD1 matching over 12 bases. Trimming at V came to 4 bases and at J to 7 bases, leaving 8 bases not matched to a gene. CDR1 SGHTA and CDR2 FQGNSA come from the germline V gene. This CDR3 comprises 16 residues.

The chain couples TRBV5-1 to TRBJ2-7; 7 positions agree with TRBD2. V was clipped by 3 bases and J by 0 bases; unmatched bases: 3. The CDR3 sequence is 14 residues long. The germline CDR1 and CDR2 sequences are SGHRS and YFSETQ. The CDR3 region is CASSYGGSSYEQYF. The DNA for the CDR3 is TGCGCCAGCAGCTATGGCGGGAGCTCCTACGAGCAGTACTTC.